This TCR beta chain derives from a study of T cell repertoires in aging, cancer and after chemotherapy. Study as a whole: Healthy donor repertoires were recorded over several months to years and showed clear clonal overlap. Findings of the study overall: In cancer patients, declining TCR diversity with age involved lost richness and lost evenness.

A mixed TRB-A/B primer pool amplified rearranged TRB by multiplex touch-down PCR. TCRdb used MiXCR to reprocess the multiplex PCR reads, holding one entry per CDR3 protein. The sample lists more than 9,000 distinct CDR3 sequences, 38% occurring once. This clonotype was recorded a few times. Its antigen remains unidentified. TCR beta rearrangements were amplified from peripheral blood genomic DNA. CDR3 length: 12 residues. Germline V CDR1 and CDR2: MNHEY, SVGAGI. Deletions cut 1 base from V and 7 bases from J, with 8 bases between. Sequencing was done on a sample of blood. The chain couples TRBV6-5 to TRBJ2-7; D gene unclear. This TCR derives from a human donor in good health. The CDR3 DNA reads TGTGCCAGCAGTTACTTTCAGAGGGAGCAGTACTTC. Residues: CASSYFQREQYF.